These 8 T cell receptor beta chains were sequenced from one sample in a study of T cell responses to AZD1222 COVID-19 vaccine. The protocol was immunoSEQ multiplex PCR, while the TCRdb copy is restricted to in-frame clones and leaves out a portion. The sample records some 120,000 clones, 80% to 95% being singletons. Sequenced here: peripheral blood, sampled 28 days after the second AZD1222 dose. Source of these receptors: an adult who received the AZD1222 COVID-19 vaccine.

This chain's CDR3 is CASSLGQATEAFF. CDR3 nucleotide sequence: TGTGCCAGCAGCTTAGGACAGGCCACTGAAGCTTTCTTT. The V call is TRBV7-8, the J call TRBJ1-1, with D possibly being TRBD1 (6 bases). The ends were cut back, 1 base at V and 4 bases at J, with 7 bases in the middle. Germline V CDR1 and CDR2: SGHVS, FQNEAQ. This CDR3 has 13 amino acids.

CDR3 nucleotides: TGCGCCAGCAGCTTATTTGCGGGGGGGAGAGGCTACACCTTC. Encoded protein: CASSLFAGGRGYTF. This sequence joins TRBV5-1 and TRBJ1-2, with a possible D match to TRBD1 (5 bases). This CDR3 is built from 14 residues. Germline values: CDR1 SGHRS, CDR2 YFSETQ. The ends were cut back, 2 bases at V and 8 bases at J, with 16 bases in the middle.

This clone has ten or more counts. The chain employs TRBV28 and TRBJ2-2; 7 bases map to TRBD2. The CDR3 is 16 amino acids. Germline V gene data show CDR1 as MDHEN and CDR2 as SYDVKM. Trimming at V came to 8 bases and at J to 5 bases, leaving 14 bases not matched to a gene. The CDR3 sequence: CASAITGGRGTGELFF. The DNA for the CDR3 is TGTGCCAGCGCGATTACGGGCGGGAGAGGGACCGGGGAGCTGTTTTTT.

The V and J genes are TRBV3-1 (or the pseudogene TRBV3-2) and TRBJ2-5; D may be TRBD1 (6 bases). Per the germline V gene, CDR1 is LGHDT and CDR2 is YNNKEL (reference sequence). With 1 base removed from V and 4 bases from J, the gap between germline ends came to 7 bases. The CDR3 has 13 amino acids. The CDR3, as DNA: TGTGCCAGCAGCCAAGGGGGGCCAGAGACCCAGTACTTC. Amino acids: CASSQGGPETQYF.

The chain combines TRBV5-1 with TRBJ1-5, with TRBD1 identical over 7 bases. CDR1 and CDR2 (germline): SGHRS, YFSETQ. The CDR3 is 13 amino acids. With 4 bases clipped from V and 5 bases from J, the junction kept 3 bases outside the gene matches. CDR3 sequence: CASSRDSYQPQHF. The CDR3 DNA sequence: TGCGCCAGCAGCCGGGACAGCTATCAGCCCCAGCATTTT. The complete variable domain, with remaining parts taken from reference TRBV5-1 and TRBJ1-5, reads KAGVTQTPRYLIKTRGQQVTLSCSPISGHRSVSWYQQTPGQGLQFLFEYFSETQRNKGNFPGRFSGRQFSNSRSEMNVSTLELGDSALYLCASSRDSYQPQHFGDGTRLSIL.

In DNA, the CDR3 is TGTGCCAGCAGCTTAACCTTGTCTGGGGCCAACGTCCTGACTTTC. This translates into CASSLTLSGANVLTF. The V and J genes are TRBV7-8 and TRBJ2-6; D gene uncertain. CDR3 length: 15 amino acids. Germline lookup yields CDR1 SGHVS and CDR2 FQNEAQ. Trimming pared 2 bases from V and 1 base from J, leaving 6 bases between.

This rearrangement joins TRBV4-1 to TRBJ2-2, with unresolved D. The CDR3 is 13 amino acids. The V end was cut by 1 base, the J end by 5 bases, with 5 bases between. Germline V gene sequence: CDR1 MGHRA, CDR2 YSYEKL. CDR3 in DNA: TGCGCCAGCAGCCAAGTTTGGACCGGGGAGCTGTTTTTT. Translating it yields CASSQVWTGELFF.

The chain links TRBV6-2 or TRBV6-3 to TRBJ2-2; tentatively, D is TRBD2 (7 bases). CDR3 size: 16 residues. Germline CDR1 MNHEY, CDR2 SVGEGT. Trimming pared 6 bases from V and 6 bases from J, leaving 20 bases between. The CDR3 DNA follows: TGTGCCAGCAGCGAGGGGGGGAGAGGAACCGCCGGGGAGCTGTTTTTT. It specifies CASSEGGRGTAGELFF.